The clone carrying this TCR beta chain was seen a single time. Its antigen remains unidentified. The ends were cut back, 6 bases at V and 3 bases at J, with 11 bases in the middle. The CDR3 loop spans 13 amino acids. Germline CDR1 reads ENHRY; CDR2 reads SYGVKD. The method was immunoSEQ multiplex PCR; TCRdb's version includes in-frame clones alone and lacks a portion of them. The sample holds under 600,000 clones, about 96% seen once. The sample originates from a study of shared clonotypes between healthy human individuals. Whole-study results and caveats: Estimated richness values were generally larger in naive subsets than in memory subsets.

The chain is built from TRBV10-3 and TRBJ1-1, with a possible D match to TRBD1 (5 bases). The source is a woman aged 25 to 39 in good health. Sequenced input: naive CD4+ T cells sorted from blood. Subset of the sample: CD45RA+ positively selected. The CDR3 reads CAIRTDSDTEAFF. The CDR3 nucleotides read TGTGCCATCAGGACAGACAGCGACACTGAAGCTTTCTTT.